This T cell receptor (beta chain) stems from a study of CD8 T cells in Susac syndrome. Treatment-naive patients with stable or active relapsing-remitting disease were the multiple sclerosis controls. TEMRA cells underwent FACS enrichment and CD8+ and CD4+ T cells underwent negative isolation. An amount of RNA that ranged from roughly 0.5 to 1 ug was reverse transcribed with random hexamers. It was immunoSEQ multiplex PCR that amplified TCR beta CDR3 across 54 Vbeta and 13 Jbeta. TCRdb re-called the immunoSEQ multiplex PCR reads with MiXCR, one entry per CDR3 protein. Found here are around 170,000 distinct CDR3 sequences, about 95% of them singletons; the top ten hold around 0.15%. With 7 bases clipped from V and 7 bases from J, the junction kept 10 bases outside the gene matches. Germline CDR1 and CDR2: SQVTM and ANQGSEA. There are 14 residues in the CDR3.

Sequenced input: CD8+ T cells from PBMCs. This sequence originates from a human donor with multiple sclerosis. The J gene is TRBJ2-1, the V gene TRBV29-1; 10 nucleotides line up with TRBD2. CDR3 residues: CSGWGASGRNEQFF. DNA of the CDR3: TGCAGCGGGTGGGGAGCTAGCGGGAGAAATGAGCAGTTCTTC.